This is a list of T cell receptor beta chains from one sample in a study of cytomegalovirus exposure and HLA in healthy donors. Here immunoSEQ multiplex PCR was the method, and the copy in TCRdb shows in-frame clones only, minus some. The data hold roughly 200,000 clones, with around 85% observed a single time. Sequenced material: PBMCs. The receptors were sampled from a woman between 45 and 60 years old in good health and CMV-seronegative. CDR3s leave out the opening cysteine and the closing phenylalanine or tryptophan. A clone size is listed for some rows: how often the clone was seen (once, few, many), or a class if it is expanded.

V gene	clone size	J gene	CDR3 protein
TRBV9	.	TRBJ2-2	ASSLGTGGTGELF
TRBV5-1	.	TRBJ2-1	ASSFIPGQGGDEQF
TRBV19	once	TRBJ1-1	ASSKEGTNRNTEAF
TRBV21-1	.	TRBJ2-4	ARYRGKNIQY
TRBV6-1	.	TRBJ2-3	ASSEVRTGSTDTQY
TRBV6-1	.	TRBJ2-2	ASRPFTPNTGELF
TRBV18	.	TRBJ2-5	ASSPYHKGGVTQY
TRBV28	.	TRBJ1-2	ASSLGGAYGYT
TRBV19	.	TRBJ2-7	ASKGTGVSRNYEQY
TRBV4-1	.	TRBJ2-3	ASSQGPGLAPDTQY
TRBV7-9	.	TRBJ2-2	ASRPGTSVPGELF
TRBV27	few	TRBJ2-7	ASSPGGYEQY
TRBV5-1	.	TRBJ1-1	ASSLVGQGGTEAF
TRBV27	.	TRBJ2-7	ASSTRSYEQY
TRBV28	.	TRBJ2-1	ASSGLLAGSYNEQF
TRBV18	.	TRBJ1-5	ASSNTGFGNQPQH
TRBV5-4	few	TRBJ1-2	ASSLVGQGVDGYT
TRBV6-5	few	TRBJ2-5	ASSPDRGGETQY
TRBV19	.	TRBJ2-4	ASSTLGQRGGHIAKNIQY
TRBV5-6	.	TRBJ2-1	ASGRLAGYNVQF
TRBV5-1	.	TRBJ2-2	ASSGTSGGGELF